One and the same sample provided the 32 T cell receptor beta chains below, sequenced in a study of T-cell reconstitution after alpha-beta-depleted transplantation in children. Library preparation (for TCRbeta) was performed with unique molecular identifiers. TCRdb called the PCR reads again in MiXCR, with one record for every CDR3 protein. Of roughly 49,000 distinct CDR3 sequences in the sample, around 9% were seen once. The sample in question was PBMCs, mostly from graft donor cells, obtained 60 days after TCRalphabeta/CD19-depleted stem cell transplant. These receptors originate from a male patient aged 2 to 10 who had a stem cell transplant for chronic granulomatous disease, so the T cells may come from the graft donor.

This clonotype appeared many times. The chain recombines TRBV11-2 with TRBJ2-7; D is uncertain. Germline lookup yields CDR1 SGHAT and CDR2 FQNNGV. There are 15 residues in the CDR3. Deletions cut 4 bases from V and 5 bases from J, with 18 bases between. The CDR3, as DNA: TGTGCCAGCAGCTCGTCGCGGTTAGGGATCCACGAGCAGTACTTC. It encodes CASSSSRLGIHEQYF.

This clonotype was seen repeatedly, ten times or more. The CDR3 spells CASSVGQGAYEQYF. DNA of the CDR3: TGTGCCAGCAGCGTAGGTCAGGGGGCTTACGAGCAGTACTTC. The chain is built from TRBV9 and TRBJ2-7; 8 bases map to TRBD1. Per germline, CDR1 SGDLS and CDR2 YYNGEE. The J segment lost 4 bases and the V segment lost 0 bases, leaving 3 bases of the junction unmatched. This CDR3 comprises 14 residues.

The table lists this clonotype with many counts. V is TRBV21-1 and J is TRBJ1-2. TRBV21-1 is classified as a pseudogene. This CDR3 comprises 13 residues. In nucleotides, the CDR3 is TGTGCCAGCAGCAAAGATCGCCGATTTGGCTACACCTTC. Amino acid sequence: CASSKDRRFGYTF.

The sample holds a few counts of this clonotype. This rearrangement joins TRBV18 to TRBJ1-6; no firm D call. The germline V gene encodes CDR1 KGHSH and CDR2 LQKENI. The CDR3 contains 16 residues. Trimming removed 3 bases from V and 8 bases from J, with 17 bases in between. The CDR3 loop is CASSPFRSVLYSPLHF. CDR3 in DNA: TGTGCCAGCTCACCCTTTAGATCCGTACTTTATTCACCCCTCCACTTT.

At least ten counts were recorded for this clonotype. CDR3 in amino acids: CASSPKLGSYNEQFF. The CDR3, as DNA: TGTGCCAGCAGCCCTAAACTAGGGTCCTACAATGAGCAGTTCTTC. The chain links TRBV6-2 or TRBV6-3 to TRBJ2-1, with D perhaps TRBD2 (5 bases). Trimming stripped 6 bases from V and 1 base from J, with 13 bases between. Germline lookup yields CDR1 MNHEY and CDR2 SVGEGT. This CDR3 is 15 amino acids long.

This clonotype was seen many times. This chain joins TRBV5-1 and TRBJ2-1; possibly TRBD2 for D (6 bases). The CDR3 covers 16 residues. CDR1 SGHRS and CDR2 YFSETQ come from the germline V gene. Deletions cut 0 bases from V and 0 bases from J, with 10 bases between. In nucleotides, the CDR3 is TGCGCCAGCAGCTTGGCCGGCGGGGTCTCCTACAATGAGCAGTTCTTC. Its protein is CASSLAGGVSYNEQFF.

This clonotype was detected many times. The rearrangement links TRBV20-1 to TRBJ2-5, with 14 bases identical to TRBD2. The germline V gene encodes CDR1 DFQATT and CDR2 SNEGSKA (reference sequence). Unmatched junction bases numbered 3, after V lost 5 bases and J lost 4 bases. The CDR3 runs 14 residues. The CDR3 DNA is TGCAGTGCTGTCGGACTAGCGGGAGGAGAGACCCAGTACTTC. Translation gives CSAVGLAGGETQYF.

This chain uses TRBV29-1 with TRBJ1-1, with a weak D call TRBD1 (6 bases). Per the germline V gene, CDR1 is SQVTM and CDR2 is ANQGSEA. CDR3 size: 19 residues. The V end lost 5 bases, the J end lost 5 bases, and 33 bases lay between the germline ends. CDR3 nucleotide sequence: TGCAGCGTTATTGAATTAGGTGCCTTTAGGAGGCAGGGGAGGACTGAAGCTTTCTTT. Residues: CSVIELGAFRRQGRTEAFF.

This clonotype has ten or more counts. J is TRBJ2-3 and V is TRBV2, with a tentative D call TRBD2 (6 bases). Germline CDR1 SNHLY, CDR2 FYNNEI. V gave up 4 bases and J gave up 10 bases, with 18 bases separating them. The CDR3 totals 14 residues. The CDR3 loop reads CASSGGLVQAAQYF. The DNA of the CDR3 is TGTGCCAGCAGTGGGGGACTGGTACAGGCGGCGCAGTATTTT.

The table lists this clonotype with many counts. V usage is TRBV28 and J usage is TRBJ2-5, with D possibly being TRBD1 (5 bases). The CDR3 loop spans 14 amino acids. With 2 bases removed from V and 4 bases from J, the gap between germline ends came to 11 bases. The germline V gene has CDR1 MDHEN and CDR2 SYDVKM. The CDR3 loop is CASSLNRLGETQYF. The CDR3 nucleotides read TGTGCCAGCAGTTTAAACAGGTTGGGAGAGACCCAGTACTTC.

Concerning this clonotype: It may be a read error: a sequence one base away is much more abundant. Lacking the conserved final phenylalanine or tryptophan, this CDR3 likely reflects a read error. This chain connects TRBV18 to TRBJ2-5; 9 bases map to TRBD1. The germline V gene encodes CDR1 KGHSH and CDR2 LQKENI. V lost 3 bases, J lost 2 bases, and 10 bases stayed unmatched. The CDR3 has 17 amino acids. Here the CDR3 DNA reads TGTGCCAGCTCACCGGGACAGGGCGGTGGTAAGCAAGAGACCCAGTACCTC. Translating gives CASSPGQGGGKQETQYL.

The V gene is TRBV30, the J gene TRBJ1-5; D is uncertain. CDR1 GTSNPN and CDR2 SVGIG come from the germline V gene (reference sequence). This CDR3 region has 13 residues. Between the trimmed V and J ends, which lost 3 bases and 5 bases, there was a span of 11 bases. The CDR3 coding sequence is TGTGCCTGGAGCTCCATGAGGGATCAGCCCCAGCATTTT. As protein: CAWSSMRDQPQHF.

The J gene is TRBJ2-6, the V gene TRBV30, with D maybe TRBD2 (6 bases). The CDR3 loop spans 12 amino acids. Germline loops: CDR1 GTSNPN, CDR2 SVGIG (reference sequence). V lost 4 bases and J lost 12, with 13 bases in between. In nucleotides, the CDR3 is TGTGCCTGGAATCCCCACGGGGGCGTCCTGACTTTC. This sequence encodes CAWNPHGGVLTF.

This clonotype was recorded many times. V and J are TRBV20-1 and TRBJ2-3, with D unresolved. Deletions cut 5 bases from V and 0 bases from J, with 12 bases between. The germline V gene encodes CDR1 DFQATT and CDR2 SNEGSKA (reference sequence). CDR3 size: 14 residues. The CDR3 loop reads CSARRQTSTDTQYF. The DNA of the CDR3 is TGCAGTGCTCGTCGGCAGACTAGCACAGATACGCAGTATTTT.

This clonotype appeared many times. This chain uses TRBV6-2 or TRBV6-3 with TRBJ2-1; TRBD2 matches 14 bases. The CDR3 sequence is 15 residues long. The germline gives CDR1 MNHEY, CDR2 SVGEGT. Losses at the gene ends were 6 bases for V and 12 bases for J; bases not matched to a gene: 10. The CDR3 DNA follows: TGTGCCAGCAGAGGGGGACTAGCGGGGGCAATGACGCAGTTCTTC. It specifies CASRGGLAGAMTQFF.

This rearrangement joins TRBV7-8 to TRBJ1-6; maybe TRBD1 (6 bases). The V gene's germline CDR1 is SGHVS and CDR2 FQNEAQ. V lost 1 base to trimming and J lost 4 bases, with 8 bases between them. The CDR3 has 15 residues. CDR3 loop: CASSLGGQYNSPLHF. The CDR3 DNA follows: TGTGCCAGCAGCTTAGGGGGGCAGTATAATTCACCCCTCCACTTT.

The sample holds many counts of this clonotype. The chain recombines TRBV12-3 or TRBV12-4 with TRBJ2-7, with TRBD2 as a possible D gene (6 bases). The CDR3 is made up of 14 amino acids. Trimming stripped 5 bases from V and 7 bases from J, with 18 bases between. CDR3 nucleotide sequence: TGTGCCAGCAGTACCCGGGACTTACCGGGAGAGCAGTACTTC. It codes for CASSTRDLPGEQYF.

This clonotype showed up many times. The J gene is TRBJ2-4, the V gene TRBV20-1; the D gene could be TRBD1 or TRBD2 (5 bases each). V shed 1 base and J shed 8 bases, with 15 bases lying between them. The CDR3 sequence is 14 residues long. The V gene's germline CDR1 is DFQATT and CDR2 SNEGSKA (reference sequence). CDR3 residues: CSARVMGVEDIQYF. CDR3 in DNA: TGCAGTGCTAGAGTTATGGGGGTGGAGGACATTCAGTACTTC.

This clonotype was observed many times. The DNA of the CDR3 is TGTGCCAGTTCGAGGAGTCAATCGGGCTACACCTTC. Encoded protein: CASSRSQSGYTF. The chain has TRBV6-5 and TRBJ1-2; no firm D call. The germline CDR1 and CDR2 sequences are MNHEY and SVGAGI. The V end lost 9 bases, the J end lost 8 bases, and 16 bases lay between the germline ends. The CDR3 is 12 amino acids.

V usage is TRBV20-1 and J usage is TRBJ2-4; 16 bases are a match to TRBD2. The CDR3 has 17 amino acids. Germline V gives CDR1 DFQATT, CDR2 SNEGSKA (reference sequence). The V segment lost 1 base and the J segment 7 bases; nucleotides outside the gene matches: 7. The CDR3 spells CSARAPGLAGGVNIQYF. In nucleotides, the CDR3 is TGCAGTGCTAGAGCCCCGGGACTAGCGGGAGGGGTGAACATTCAGTACTTC.

This clonotype was counted many times. This chain connects TRBV18 to TRBJ2-7; no clear D gene. The germline gives CDR1 KGHSH, CDR2 LQKENI. V lost 2 bases and J lost 5, with 10 bases in between. CDR3 length equals 13 residues. The DNA for the CDR3 is TGTGCCAGCTCACCAGGGCTTGAACACGAGCAGTACTTC. This codes for CASSPGLEHEQYF.

On this clonotype itself: A much bigger clone sits one base away, suggesting this may be a read error. V gene TRBV27 combines with J gene TRBJ2-7; D not certain. This CDR3 has 14 residues. V lost 2 bases and J lost 3, with 11 bases in between. Germline assignment: CDR1 MNHEY and CDR2 SMNVEV (reference sequence). The CDR3 DNA reads as TGTGCCAGCAGTTTAATAGGGAAGATCTACGAGCAGTACTTC. Translated: CASSLIGKIYEQYF.

This clonotype was seen many times. The rearrangement links TRBV27 to TRBJ2-1, with TRBD2 identical over 9 bases. With 5 bases clipped from V and 0 bases from J, the junction kept 17 bases outside the gene matches. The CDR3 loop spans 20 amino acids. Germline-derived CDR1 and CDR2 are MNHEY and SMNVEV (reference sequence). Here the CDR3 DNA reads TGTGCCAGCAGTACCCCCGTGTGGGTAGCGGGAGATTTCTCCTACAATGAGCAGTTCTTC. Translated, it gives CASSTPVWVAGDFSYNEQFF.

This clonotype was picked up many times. This chain's CDR3 is CSARAAGAKNIQYF. In DNA form, the CDR3 reads TGCAGTGCTAGAGCGGCGGGAGCCAAAAACATTCAGTACTTC. The chain combines TRBV20-1 with TRBJ2-4; TRBD2 is a possible D gene (5 bases). CDR3 size: 14 residues. CDR1 DFQATT and CDR2 SNEGSKA come from the germline V gene (reference sequence). V lost 1 base and J lost 0, with 7 bases in between.

The sample holds many counts of this clonotype. DNA for the CDR3: TGTGCCAGCAGTTTTAGCGGCAGCTCCTACAATGAGCAGTTCTTC. Its protein is CASSFSGSSYNEQFF. The chain carries TRBV6-5 and TRBJ2-1, with D tentatively TRBD2 (6 bases). From germline, CDR1 is MNHEY and CDR2 SVGAGI. V was trimmed by 4 bases and J by 0 bases, leaving 10 bases between them. This CDR3 has 15 amino acids.

With respect to this clonotype: A much more abundant neighbour one base away suggests this may be a read error. The chain couples TRBV7-2 to TRBJ2-2; D ambiguous. Trimming removed 4 bases at V and 7 bases at J, with 19 bases between. The CDR3 runs to 16 residues. Germline V gene data show CDR1 as SGHTA and CDR2 as FQGNSA. The CDR3 DNA follows: TGTGCCAGCAGCTCCTACCGGGCTAGAAGTGGCGGGGAGCTGTTTTTT. Translation gives CASSSYRARSGGELFF.

At least ten counts were recorded for this clonotype. The rearrangement joins TRBV20-1 to TRBJ2-1; D unclear. Germline CDR1 DFQATT, CDR2 SNEGSKA (reference sequence). V dropped 6 bases and J dropped 9 bases, with 21 bases sitting between them. This CDR3 contains 14 residues. The CDR3 region has the DNA TGCAGTGCAACAGACCAGCGTCGGATGGGTGAGCAGTTCTTC. Encoded protein: CSATDQRRMGEQFF.

This clonotype has at least ten counts. The J gene is TRBJ2-4, the V gene TRBV20-1; possibly TRBD2 for D (5 bases). CDR1 and CDR2 (germline): DFQATT, SNEGSKA (reference sequence). This CDR3 contains 12 residues. The CDR3 reads CSSEGLENIQYF. CDR3 in DNA: TGCAGCAGTGAGGGCCTGGAAAACATTCAGTACTTC.

The chain has TRBV19 and TRBJ2-2; the match to TRBD2 covers 11 bases. The CDR3 has 19 amino acids. CDR1 and CDR2 from the germline V gene are LNHDA and SQIVND (reference sequence). V was pared by 7 bases and J by 0 bases, with 13 bases of the junction left unmatched. DNA of the CDR3: TGTGCCAGTACCCGACTGCCGGGACTAGCGGTTGCGAACACCGGGGAGCTGTTTTTT. This encodes CASTRLPGLAVANTGELFF.

V gene TRBV7-2 combines with J gene TRBJ1-1; TRBD1 might be the D (5 bases). This CDR3 is built from 13 residues. Trimming stripped 6 bases from V and 1 base from J, with 9 bases between. CDR1 and CDR2 from the germline V gene are SGHTA and FQGNSA. The CDR3 DNA follows: TGTGCCAGCAGACAAGGACAGAACACTGAAGCTTTCTTT. Protein product: CASRQGQNTEAFF.

Within the sample, this clonotype is medium-sized (0.01 to 0.1%). The chain links TRBV24-1 to TRBJ2-7; TRBD2 might be the D (5 bases). Trimming took 0 bases from V and 2 from J, leaving 7 bases between them. The CDR3 consists of 14 residues. Germline V gene sequence: CDR1 KGHDR, CDR2 SFDVKD. The CDR3 here is CATSDLRGTYEQYF. The CDR3 DNA follows: TGTGCCACCAGTGATTTGCGAGGGACCTACGAGCAGTACTTC.

The sample holds many counts of this clonotype. The V and J genes are TRBV20-1 and TRBJ1-2; 8 positions agree with TRBD1. CDR3 length equals 16 residues. V shed 7 bases, J shed 7 bases, and the junction held 20 bases outside the gene matches. CDR1 DFQATT and CDR2 SNEGSKA come from the germline V gene (reference sequence). CDR3 residues: CSVSLILVGQGSGYTF. The CDR3 bases are TGCAGTGTATCGCTGATTCTAGTTGGACAGGGCTCTGGCTACACCTTC.